This TCR beta chain was recorded in a study of T cell responses to AZD1222 COVID-19 vaccine. The V and J ends lost 10 bases and 3 bases, in that order; junction bases with no gene match: 8. Germline V lookup: CDR1 SGHRS, CDR2 YFSETQ. The CDR3 is made up of 15 amino acids. Profiling relied on immunoSEQ multiplex PCR, and the TCRdb table lists in-frame clones only, not all of them. The data show 150,000 to 200,000 clones, about 89% seen once. The TCR originated in an adult in good health. This rearrangement joins TRBV5-1 to TRBJ2-2, with TRBD2 identical over 11 bases. Sequencing used peripheral blood, obtained on day 0 of AZD1222 vaccination. In DNA form, the CDR3 reads TGCGCCTTACTAGCGGGAGAAGGTGACACCGGGGAGCTGTTTTTT. Translation: CALLAGEGDTGELFF.